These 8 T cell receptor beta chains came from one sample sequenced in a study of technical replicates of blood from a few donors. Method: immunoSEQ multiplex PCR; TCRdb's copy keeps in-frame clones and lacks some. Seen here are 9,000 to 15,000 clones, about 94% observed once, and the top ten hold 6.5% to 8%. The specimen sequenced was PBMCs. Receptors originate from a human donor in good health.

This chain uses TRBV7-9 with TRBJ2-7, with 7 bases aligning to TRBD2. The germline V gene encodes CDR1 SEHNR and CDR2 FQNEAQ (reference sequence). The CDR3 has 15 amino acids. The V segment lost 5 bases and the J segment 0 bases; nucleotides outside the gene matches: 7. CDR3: CASSPRGEGSYEQYF. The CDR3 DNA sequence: TGTGCCAGCAGCCCCCGGGGGGAGGGCTCCTACGAGCAGTACTTC.

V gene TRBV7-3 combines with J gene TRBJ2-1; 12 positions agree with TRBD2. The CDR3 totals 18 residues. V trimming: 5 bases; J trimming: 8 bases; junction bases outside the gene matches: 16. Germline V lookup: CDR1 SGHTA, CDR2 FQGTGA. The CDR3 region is CASSPQLLAGGAGDEQFF. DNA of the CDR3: TGTGCCAGCAGCCCTCAACTCCTAGCGGGAGGGGCTGGGGATGAGCAGTTCTTC.

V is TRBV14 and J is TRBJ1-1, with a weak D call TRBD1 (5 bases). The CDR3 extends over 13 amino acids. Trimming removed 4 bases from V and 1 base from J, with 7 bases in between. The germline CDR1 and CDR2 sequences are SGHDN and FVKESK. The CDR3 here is CASSLQENTEAFF. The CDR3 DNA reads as TGTGCCAGCAGCCTACAGGAGAACACTGAAGCTTTCTTT.

The CDR3 here is CASRLQGAGTEAFF. The CDR3 DNA reads TGTGCCAGCAGGCTACAGGGGGCGGGCACTGAAGCTTTCTTT. J is TRBJ1-1 and V is TRBV27; the match to TRBD1 covers 9 bases. Germline lookup yields CDR1 MNHEY and CDR2 SMNVEV (reference sequence). V trimming: 6 bases; J trimming: 4 bases; junction bases outside the gene matches: 6. This CDR3 is built from 14 residues.

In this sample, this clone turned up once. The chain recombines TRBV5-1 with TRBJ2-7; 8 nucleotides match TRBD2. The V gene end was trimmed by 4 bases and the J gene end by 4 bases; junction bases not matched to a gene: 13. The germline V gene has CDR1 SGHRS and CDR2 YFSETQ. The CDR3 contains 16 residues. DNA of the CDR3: TGCGCCAGCAGCCTCGGCGGGGCAGCGGGAGAGTACGAGCAGTACTTC. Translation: CASSLGGAAGEYEQYF. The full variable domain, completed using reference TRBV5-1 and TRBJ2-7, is KAGVTQTPRYLIKTRGQQVTLSCSPISGHRSVSWYQQTPGQGLQFLFEYFSETQRNKGNFPGRFSGRQFSNSRSEMNVSTLELGDSALYLCASSLGGAAGEYEQYFGPGTRLTVT.

In nucleotides, the CDR3 is TGTGCCAGCAGTCCCCCGATACAGGGGTGGACCTACAATGAGCAGTTCTTC. Its translation is CASSPPIQGWTYNEQFF. This sequence joins TRBV28 and TRBJ2-1, with TRBD1 identical over 7 bases. The CDR3 is made up of 17 amino acids. Germline CDR1 reads MDHEN; CDR2 reads SYDVKM. V lost 5 bases, J lost 2 bases, and 12 bases stayed unmatched. The whole variable domain, remainder taken from reference TRBV28 and TRBJ2-1, is DVKVTQSSRYLVKRTGEKVFLECVQDMDHENMFWYRQDPGLGLRLIYFSYDVKMKEKGDIPEGYSVSREKKERFSLILESASTNQTSMYLCASSPPIQGWTYNEQFFGPGTRLTVL.

The CDR3 sequence: CASGDRLAGLHYEQYF. The CDR3 region has the DNA TGTGCTAGTGGTGACCGACTAGCGGGTCTTCATTACGAGCAGTACTTC. This sequence joins TRBV12-5 and TRBJ2-7; 10 nucleotides agree with TRBD2. The germline gives CDR1 LGHNT, CDR2 FRNRAP. This CDR3 spans 16 amino acids. V lost 5 bases, J lost 4 bases, and 11 bases stayed unmatched.

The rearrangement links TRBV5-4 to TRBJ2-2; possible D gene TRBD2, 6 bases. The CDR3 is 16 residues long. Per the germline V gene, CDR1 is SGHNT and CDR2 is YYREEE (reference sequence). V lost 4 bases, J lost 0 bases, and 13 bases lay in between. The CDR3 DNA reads TGTGCCAGCAGCGCGGGACCGCTAACGAACACCGGGGAGCTGTTTTTT. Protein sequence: CASSAGPLTNTGELFF.